A single sample is the source of the 5 T cell receptor beta chains below, sequenced in a study of shared clonotypes between healthy human individuals. Measured with immunoSEQ multiplex PCR; TCRdb has only the in-frame clones, and not every one. Counted here are under 600,000 clones, nearly 98% occurring once; the ten biggest clones make up 0.3%. Naive CD8 isolation took CD45RO-negative cells positively selected for CCR7 and excluded terminally differentiated effector memory CD45RA+ cells. Input material: naive CD8+ T cells sorted from blood. All receptors derive from a man aged 25 to 45 in good health.

The J gene is TRBJ2-1, the V gene TRBV7-3, with 9 bases that match TRBD2. The germline V gene has CDR1 SGHTA and CDR2 FQGTGA. V was clipped by 1 base and J by 9 bases; unmatched bases: 1. This CDR3 spans 13 amino acids. The CDR3 here is CASSLNSGSEQFF. DNA for the CDR3: TGTGCCAGCAGCTTAAATAGCGGGAGTGAGCAGTTCTTC.

The chain links TRBV19 to TRBJ2-7; 7 bases map to TRBD2. CDR1 and CDR2 from the germline V gene are LNHDA and SQIVND (reference sequence). With V trimmed by 5 bases and J by 4 bases, 5 bases remained unmatched. The CDR3 runs to 13 residues. CDR3 sequence (DNA): TGTGCCAGTAGTTGGGGGGGAGGGTACGAGCAGTACTTC. Translation gives CASSWGGGYEQYF.

The rearrangement uses TRBV6-5 and TRBJ1-1, with D unclear. Germline CDR1 MNHEY, CDR2 SVGAGI. This CDR3 has 15 residues. Trimming removed 0 bases from V and 2 bases from J, with 10 bases in between. CDR3: CASSYSSGVNTEAFF. In nucleotides, the CDR3 is TGTGCCAGCAGTTACTCGTCAGGAGTCAACACTGAAGCTTTCTTT.

The gene calls are TRBV29-1 and TRBJ2-1; TRBD2 matches at 9 bases. CDR3 size: 15 residues. Trimming removed 5 bases from V and 10 bases from J; junction bases left unmatched: 15. Germline CDR1 SQVTM, CDR2 ANQGSEA. The CDR3 coding sequence is TGCAGCGTTTTTGCCGGGGCGGGAGGGCCTGGGGAGCAGTTCTTC. Encoded protein: CSVFAGAGGPGEQFF.

The sample holds one count of this clone. The rearrangement joins TRBV4-3 to TRBJ2-7; TRBD2 matches 8 bases. Germline V gene lookup returns CDR1 LGHNA and CDR2 YSLEER. J gave up 5 bases and V 0 bases, and 6 bases lay outside the gene matches. There are 15 residues in the CDR3. The CDR3 coding sequence is TGCGCCAGCAGCCAAGAGGAAGCGGGAGTTAACGAGCAGTACTTC. Amino acids: CASSQEEAGVNEQYF.